This T cell receptor beta chain originates from a study of CD8 T cells in ankylosing spondylitis. Study-level points and caveats: Some motif variants were previously reported in reactive arthritis synovial fluid and blood. A TCR beta motif of several highly homologous variants appeared characteristic of ankylosing spondylitis blood. According to the report, clones linked to the disease were significantly enriched in matched synovial fluid samples taken from ankylosing spondylitis patients. Disease-linked clones proved CD8+ and comparatively uncommon in peripheral blood.

The TCR beta libraries were generated through quantitative 5'-RACE incorporating molecular barcodes. MiXCR, applied by TCRdb to the 5' RACE reads, yields one record per CDR3 protein. This sample has approximately 400,000 distinct CDR3 sequences, with about 25% found just once. Germline CDR1 reads SEHNR; CDR2 reads FQNEAQ (reference sequence). The CDR3 runs to 14 residues. The V end lost 7 bases, the J end lost 7 bases, and 16 bases lay between the germline ends. A note on this clonotype: Its specificity is not known.

The chain combines TRBV7-9 with TRBJ1-4; no definite D call. The source material was blood, either unsorted or a sorted T cell fraction (not recorded which). The sequence derives from a male donor with ankylosing spondylitis. CDR3: CASTGEGRSEKLFF. DNA of the CDR3: TGTGCCAGCACTGGGGAAGGGAGGAGTGAAAAACTGTTTTTT. The full variable domain, with the rest looked up from reference TRBV7-9 and TRBJ1-4, is DTGVSQNPRHKITKRGQNVTFRCDPISEHNRLYWYRQTLGQGPEFLTYFQNEAQLEKSRLLSDRFSAERPKGSFSTLEIQRTEQGDSAMYLCASTGEGRSEKLFFGSGTQLSVL.